The sequence of this TCR beta chain was determined in a study of T cells in narcolepsy. Study overall: Donors had narcolepsy type 1 or type 2, or were healthy controls.

Sequencing was performed with immunoSEQ multiplex PCR; in TCRdb, only in-frame clones are kept and a portion is missing. The sample comprises some 34,000 clones, roughly 90% of which are singletons, and under 1.5% rests with the top ten. The CDR3 length is 15 residues. The germline gives CDR1 SGHKS, CDR2 YYEKEE (reference sequence). With 4 bases removed from V and 2 bases from J, the gap between germline ends came to 14 bases. Notes on the study in general: Autoreactive clone sequences were missing from some blood memory CD4+ repertoires. Same-patient CSF and blood CD4+ T cell clonotypes included HCRT-specific and TRIB2-specific autoreactive ones.

This clone was seen a handful of times. Its antigen is as yet unknown. This clonotype was obtained from a human donor with narcolepsy. Sequenced input: CD45RA- memory CD4+ T cells from PBMCs. The chain is built from TRBV5-5 and TRBJ2-3; no definite D call. CDR3 in DNA: TGTGCCAGCAGCCCCGATCCTCGTAACACAGATACGCAGTATTTT. It yields the protein CASSPDPRNTDTQYF.